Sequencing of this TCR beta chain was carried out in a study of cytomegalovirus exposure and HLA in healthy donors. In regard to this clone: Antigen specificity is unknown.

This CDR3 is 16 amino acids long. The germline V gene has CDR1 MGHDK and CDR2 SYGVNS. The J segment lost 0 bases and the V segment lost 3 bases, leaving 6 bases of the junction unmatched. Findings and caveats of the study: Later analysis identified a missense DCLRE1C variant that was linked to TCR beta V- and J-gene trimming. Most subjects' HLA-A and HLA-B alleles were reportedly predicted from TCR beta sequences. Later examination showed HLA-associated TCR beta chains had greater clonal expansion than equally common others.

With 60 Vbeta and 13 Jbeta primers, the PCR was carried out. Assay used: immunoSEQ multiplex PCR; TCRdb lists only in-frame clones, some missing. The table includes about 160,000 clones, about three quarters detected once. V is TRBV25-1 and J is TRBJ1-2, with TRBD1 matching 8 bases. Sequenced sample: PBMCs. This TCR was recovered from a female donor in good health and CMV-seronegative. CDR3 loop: CASSEMTGATNYGYTF. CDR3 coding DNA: TGTGCCAGCAGTGAGATGACAGGGGCCACTAACTATGGCTACACCTTC.